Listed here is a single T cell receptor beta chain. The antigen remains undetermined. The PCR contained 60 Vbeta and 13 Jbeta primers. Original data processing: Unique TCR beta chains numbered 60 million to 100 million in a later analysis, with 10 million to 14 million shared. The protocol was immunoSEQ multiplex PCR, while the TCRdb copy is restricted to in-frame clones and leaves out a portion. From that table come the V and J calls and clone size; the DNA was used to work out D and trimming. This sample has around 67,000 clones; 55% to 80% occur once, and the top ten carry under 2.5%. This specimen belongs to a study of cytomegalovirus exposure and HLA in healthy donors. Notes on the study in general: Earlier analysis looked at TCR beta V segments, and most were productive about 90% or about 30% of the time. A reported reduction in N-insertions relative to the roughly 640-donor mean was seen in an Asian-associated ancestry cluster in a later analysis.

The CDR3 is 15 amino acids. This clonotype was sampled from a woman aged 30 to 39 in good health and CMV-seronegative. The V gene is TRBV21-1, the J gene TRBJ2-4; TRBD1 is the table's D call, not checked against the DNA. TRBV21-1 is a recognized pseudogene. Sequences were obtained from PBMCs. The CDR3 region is CASSKAQLAKNIQYF. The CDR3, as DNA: TGTGCCAGCAGCAAAGCACAGTTAGCCAAAAACATTCAGTACTTC.